A selection of T cell receptor beta chains follows, all from one sample in a study of cytomegalovirus exposure and HLA in healthy donors. Libraries were prepared by immunoSEQ multiplex PCR; TCRdb keeps only in-frame clonotypes and omits some of them. The data show over 250,000 clones, 80% to 90% seen once. The sequenced sample consisted of PBMCs. Receptors originate from a young woman in good health and CMV-seronegative. Both conserved end residues are part of each CDR3. Each record gives: clone size, V gene, D gene, J gene, CDR3 DNA, CDR3 protein. A D gene is named only where the DNA matches it firmly. Clone sizes are given selectively: once, few, many, or a class where the clone is expanded.

size: NA; V: TRBV11-3; D: NA; J: TRBJ2-5; DNA: TGTGCCAGCAGCAATCCGGGAGAGACCCAGTACTTC; CDR3: CASSNPGETQYF
size: NA; V: TRBV18; D: TRBD1; J: TRBJ1-5; DNA: TGTGCCAGCTCACCCGGCCAGGGACAGACCAATCAGCCCCAGCATTTT; CDR3: CASSPGQGQTNQPQHF
size: NA; V: TRBV5-6; D: TRBD2; J: TRBJ2-3; DNA: TGTGCCAGCAGCAAGGATAGCGGGAGGGCCGAAAAGCAGTATTTT; CDR3: CASSKDSGRAEKQYF
size: NA; V: TRBV6-5; D: TRBD1; J: TRBJ2-7; DNA: TGTGCCAGCCGACAGGGTCCCTACGAGCAGTACTTC; CDR3: CASRQGPYEQYF
size: NA; V: TRBV6-5; D: TRBD1; J: TRBJ2-2; DNA: TGTGCCAGCAGTTTAGGGACAGGGATTGGTACCGGGGAGCTGTTTTTT; CDR3: CASSLGTGIGTGELFF
size: NA; V: TRBV29-1; D: NA; J: TRBJ1-2; DNA: TGCAGCGTTGACCCACAGGAAGCTAACTATGGCTACACCTTC; CDR3: CSVDPQEANYGYTF
size: once; V: TRBV4-1; D: TRBD2; J: TRBJ2-3; DNA: TGCGCCAGCAGCCAACTAGCGGGGGACACAGATACGCAGTATTTT; CDR3: CASSQLAGDTDTQYF
size: NA; V: TRBV6-1; D: TRBD1; J: TRBJ1-6; DNA: TGTGCCAGCAGTGGCGGACCGGGACAGGGGGCATGGGATTCACCCCTCCACTTT; CDR3: CASSGGPGQGAWDSPLHF
size: NA; V: TRBV4-3; D: NA; J: TRBJ2-2; DNA: TGCGCCAGCAGCCCCACGGGGACCGGGGAGCTGTTTTTT; CDR3: CASSPTGTGELFF
size: once; V: TRBV5-1; D: NA; J: TRBJ1-2; DNA: TGCGCCAGCAGCCCTGGGACAACGACAGGCTACACCTTC; CDR3: CASSPGTTTGYTF
size: NA; V: TRBV5-4; D: TRBD1; J: TRBJ2-3; DNA: TGTGCCACCGCCACCCCGGGACAGGCGACCACAGATACGCAGTATTTT; CDR3: CATATPGQATTDTQYF
size: NA; V: TRBV6-6; D: TRBD1; J: TRBJ1-2; DNA: TGTGCCAGCAGTCTCCGGGACAGGGTACTCTATGGCTACACCTTC; CDR3: CASSLRDRVLYGYTF
size: NA; V: TRBV28; D: TRBD1; J: TRBJ1-1; DNA: TGTGCCAGCAGTCCGGACAGGGCGCCTTTCTTT; CDR3: CASSPDRAPFF
size: NA; V: TRBV7-2; D: TRBD1; J: TRBJ1-5; DNA: TGTGCCAGCAGCTCCCGAGGACAGGGGGCTCCCAATCAGCCCCAGCATTTT; CDR3: CASSSRGQGAPNQPQHF
size: NA; V: TRBV18; D: NA; J: TRBJ1-2; DNA: TGTGCCAGCTCACCACCAACGCCGGACTATGGCTACACCTTC; CDR3: CASSPPTPDYGYTF
size: NA; V: TRBV7-6; D: NA; J: TRBJ2-7; DNA: TGTGCCAGCAGCTTAGCCGGGGTACCACCCTACGAGCAGTACTTC; CDR3: CASSLAGVPPYEQYF